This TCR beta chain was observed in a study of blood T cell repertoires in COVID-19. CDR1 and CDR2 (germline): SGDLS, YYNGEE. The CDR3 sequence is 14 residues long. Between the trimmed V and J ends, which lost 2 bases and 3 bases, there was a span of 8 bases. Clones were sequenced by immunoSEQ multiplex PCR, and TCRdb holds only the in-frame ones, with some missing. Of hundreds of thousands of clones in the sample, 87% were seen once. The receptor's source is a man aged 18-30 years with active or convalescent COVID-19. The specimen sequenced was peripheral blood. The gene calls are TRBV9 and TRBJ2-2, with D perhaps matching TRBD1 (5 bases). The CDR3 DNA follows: TGTGCCAGCAGCGTGGGGCATTACACCGGGGAGCTGTTTTTT. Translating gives CASSVGHYTGELFF.